The rows below give T cell receptor beta chains drawn from one sample of a study of blood T cell repertoires in COVID-19. TCRdb's table, derived via immunoSEQ multiplex PCR, lists solely in-frame clones and lacks some. This table holds 200,000 to 300,000 clones, about 86% found once. What was sequenced was peripheral blood. The receptor set was obtained from a woman older than 75 with acute or convalescent COVID-19. Each CDR3 is given with its conserved first and last residue. D genes are given only for firm matches. A row's size may be missing; if present it is once, few, many or a size class.

>TRBV9|-|TRBJ1-4|TRBD1
TGTGCCAGCAGCGTGCGACAGGGAACAAATGAAAAACTGTTTTTT
CASSVRQGTNEKLFF
>TRBV30|-|TRBJ2-7|TRBD2
TGTGCCTGGAGAGGACGACTAGCGGGGGGGATCCACGAGCAGTACTTC
CAWRGRLAGGIHEQYF
>TRBV7-3|-|TRBJ2-1|-
TGTGCCAGCAGCACGGGGCGGGGGCCCGGCAATGAGCAGTTCTTC
CASSTGRGPGNEQFF
>TRBV4-1|-|TRBJ1-6|-
TGCGCCAGCAGCCAAGACGGCCGGAGACCCCTCCACTTT
CASSQDGRRPLHF
>TRBV2|once|TRBJ1-1|TRBD1
TGTGCCAGCAGTCCAACAGGGGGTCCCTTCATGAACACTGAAGCTTTCTTT
CASSPTGGPFMNTEAFF
>TRBV6-1|-|TRBJ1-4|-
TGTGCCAGCAGTGAGTTAGAGGCTAATGAAAAACTGTTTTTT
CASSELEANEKLFF
>TRBV7-9|-|TRBJ1-1|-
TGTGCCAGCAGCCCCGTCGGGGGAGAGGACACTGAAGCTTTCTTT
CASSPVGGEDTEAFF
>TRBV2|-|TRBJ2-2|TRBD2
TGTGCCAGCAGTGTACCGGGACTAGCGGGGGGGCGCACCGGGGAGCTGTTTTTT
CASSVPGLAGGRTGELFF
>TRBV2|-|TRBJ2-5|TRBD1
TGTGCCAGCAGTGCAGACAGGGTTGAGACCCAGTACTTC
CASSADRVETQYF
>TRBV2|-|TRBJ2-2|TRBD1
TGTGCCGGCAAGACAGGGCTTAACACCGGGGAGCTGTTTTTT
CAGKTGLNTGELFF